The next 17 T cell receptor beta chains were all read from a single sample in a study of cytomegalovirus exposure and HLA in healthy donors. With 60 Vbeta and 13 Jbeta primers, the PCR was carried out. Profiling relied on immunoSEQ multiplex PCR, and the TCRdb table lists in-frame clones only, not all of them. The sample holds 150,000 to 200,000 clones; about 80% are singletons and the top ten take about 2.5%. The sample consisted of PBMCs. The receptors originated from a woman between 50 and 59 years old in good health and CMV-seronegative.

V gene TRBV5-1 combines with J gene TRBJ2-7; 8 bases are shared with TRBD2. V gave up 0 bases and J gave up 2 bases; unmatched junction bases: 13. The CDR3 consists of 18 residues. The germline CDR1 and CDR2 sequences are SGHRS and YFSETQ. This CDR3 reads CASSLEVLGGRTAYEQYF. In DNA form, the CDR3 reads TGCGCCAGCAGCTTGGAGGTCTTGGGCGGGAGGACCGCCTACGAGCAGTACTTC. Looking up the rest from reference TRBV5-1 and TRBJ2-7 gives the full variable domain: KAGVTQTPRYLIKTRGQQVTLSCSPISGHRSVSWYQQTPGQGLQFLFEYFSETQRNKGNFPGRFSGRQFSNSRSEMNVSTLELGDSALYLCASSLEVLGGRTAYEQYFGPGTRLTVT.

The V gene is TRBV9, the J gene TRBJ2-7; 8 positions match TRBD1. The V gene's germline CDR1 is SGDLS and CDR2 YYNGEE. V trimming: 3 bases; J trimming: 5 bases; junction bases outside the gene matches: 13. CDR3 length equals 16 residues. In nucleotides, the CDR3 is TGTGCCAGCAGCGCCGCCCCCCAGGGGGCGAGGAACGAGCAGTACTTC. Protein product: CASSAAPQGARNEQYF. The full variable domain, rest sourced from reference TRBV9 and TRBJ2-7, is DSGVTQTPKHLITATGQRVTLRCSPRSGDLSVYWYQQSLDQGLQFLIQYYNGEERAKGNILERFSAQQFPDLHSELNLSSLELGDSALYFCASSAAPQGARNEQYFGPGTRLTVT.

This rearrangement joins TRBV30 to TRBJ1-1, with unresolved D. Germline values: CDR1 GTSNPN, CDR2 SVGIG (reference sequence). The CDR3 spans 12 residues. The V end was cut by 2 bases, the J end by 6 bases, with 10 bases between. The CDR3 region is CAWSSPPAEAFF. Here the CDR3 DNA reads TGTGCCTGGAGTTCTCCCCCCGCTGAAGCTTTCTTT.

The chain has TRBV19 and TRBJ1-2; D is possibly TRBD1 (5 bases). The CDR3 loop spans 17 amino acids. Trimming stripped 3 bases from V and 3 bases from J, with 20 bases between. Germline lookup yields CDR1 LNHDA and CDR2 SQIVND (reference sequence). Here the CDR3 DNA reads TGTGCCAGTAGTATGGAAGGCGGCAGGGATGTTCACTATGGCTACACCTTC. Translating gives CASSMEGGRDVHYGYTF.

The genes are TRBV7-2 and TRBJ1-1; 7 bases match TRBD1. This CDR3 has 14 amino acids. Germline assignment: CDR1 SGHTA and CDR2 FQGNSA. Trimming took 5 bases from V and 0 from J; bases not matched to a gene: 3. CDR3 in DNA: TGTGCCAGCAGCCAGGGACAGCTGAACACTGAAGCTTTCTTT. Translated: CASSQGQLNTEAFF.

The chain couples TRBV14 to TRBJ1-2; D possibly corresponds to TRBD1 (6 bases). Trimming stripped 5 bases from V and 6 bases from J, with 19 bases between. Germline lookup yields CDR1 SGHDN and CDR2 FVKESK. The CDR3 has 15 residues. This chain's CDR3 is CASSLTGTPDDGYTF. CDR3 DNA: TGTGCCAGCAGCTTGACCGGGACACCCGACGATGGCTACACCTTC.

This chain connects TRBV7-6 to TRBJ2-3; 7 bases line up with TRBD1. In germline, CDR1 is SGHVS, CDR2 FNYEAQ. The length of the CDR3 is 15 residues. V lost 6 bases to trimming and J lost 1 base; unmatched junction nucleotides: 7. The CDR3 DNA reads as TGTGCCAGCAGTTTCAGGACAGGCCGCACAGATACGCAGTATTTT. Protein sequence: CASSFRTGRTDTQYF.

The chain joins TRBV4-3 to TRBJ1-5; a weak D match, TRBD1 (5 bases). V was shortened by 4 bases and J by 5 bases, with 9 bases between the two germline ends. CDR1 LGHNA and CDR2 YSLEER come from the germline V gene. This CDR3 has 13 residues. CDR3 DNA sequence: TGCGCCAGCAGCCCCTGGGGCGATCAGCCCCAGCATTTT. This encodes CASSPWGDQPQHF.

This rearrangement joins TRBV6-5 to TRBJ2-3; TRBD1 is a possible D gene (5 bases). Per the germline V gene, CDR1 is MNHEY and CDR2 is SVGAGI. This CDR3 has 16 amino acids. V lost 1 base and J lost 6, with 17 bases in between. CDR3 region: CASSYFVEGPGDTQYF. For the CDR3, the DNA is TGTGCCAGCAGTTACTTTGTGGAAGGGCCAGGGGATACGCAGTATTTT.

The chain recombines TRBV7-9 with TRBJ2-7, with D possibly TRBD1 on 7 matching bases. Between the trimmed V and J ends, which lost 5 bases and 4 bases, there was a span of 15 bases. This CDR3 contains 14 residues. CDR1 is SEHNR, CDR2 FQNEAQ, per germline (reference sequence). CDR3 nucleotides: TGTGCCAGCAGCCGGGGGACAGTTATGTACGAGCAGTACTTC. Its protein product is CASSRGTVMYEQYF.

This chain joins TRBV4-3 and TRBJ1-5; maybe TRBD1 (5 bases). The CDR3 length is 15 residues. Between the trimmed V and J ends, which lost 0 bases and 4 bases, there was a span of 10 bases. CDR1 and CDR2 (germline): LGHNA, YSLEER. The CDR3 bases are TGCGCCAGCAGCCAAGATCTCGGGGGGAATCAGCCCCAGCATTTT. Translated: CASSQDLGGNQPQHF.

V is TRBV5-1 and J is TRBJ2-1; D is perhaps TRBD1 (6 bases). Germline V lookup: CDR1 SGHRS, CDR2 YFSETQ. The CDR3 has 17 amino acids. V lost 5 bases and J lost 4, with 22 bases in between. The chain's CDR3 is CASRCTQGMIGYNEQFF. The CDR3 DNA follows: TGCGCCAGCAGGTGTACTCAGGGGATGATCGGTTACAATGAGCAGTTCTTC.

This chain connects TRBV7-8 to TRBJ2-2, with 14 nucleotides matching TRBD2. Losses at the gene ends were 6 bases for V and 4 bases for J; bases not matched to a gene: 4. The CDR3 runs to 16 residues. Germline CDR1 reads SGHVS; CDR2 reads FQNEAQ. The CDR3 DNA is TGTGCCAGCAGGAGGACTAGCGGGGGGCCCACCGGGGAGCTGTTTTTT. Translation: CASRRTSGGPTGELFF.

J is TRBJ2-6 and V is TRBV28; TRBD1 matches 7 bases. Germline V gene sequence: CDR1 MDHEN, CDR2 SYDVKM. Germline trimming cut 5 bases from V and 0 bases from J; bases unmatched to any gene: 7. CDR3 length: 17 amino acids. The CDR3 coding sequence is TGTGCCAGCAGTAACAGGGGATCCCTCTCTGGGGCCAACGTCCTGACTTTC. Its translation: CASSNRGSLSGANVLTF.

The rearrangement links TRBV5-1 to TRBJ2-1; 11 positions match TRBD2. There are 15 residues in the CDR3. Germline V gene lookup returns CDR1 SGHRS and CDR2 YFSETQ. Germline trimming cut 2 bases from V and 2 bases from J; bases unmatched to any gene: 0. The CDR3 sequence is CASSFSGGAYNEQFF. The CDR3 bases are TGCGCCAGCAGCTTTAGCGGGGGGGCCTACAATGAGCAGTTCTTC.

The chain uses TRBV29-1 and TRBJ2-1, with 9 bases matching TRBD1. The CDR3 has 12 amino acids. Germline V CDR1 and CDR2: SQVTM, ANQGSEA. Trimming removed 4 bases from V and 15 bases from J; junction bases left unmatched: 10. CDR3 sequence: CSVARRQGGLFF. CDR3 nucleotides: TGCAGCGTTGCACGGCGACAGGGGGGTCTGTTCTTC.

This clone occurred a few times. CDR3 sequence: CASSNPTGPDEQYF. The CDR3 DNA reads as TGTGCCAGCAGTAACCCCACAGGGCCTGACGAGCAGTACTTC. The chain carries TRBV6-5 and TRBJ2-7; D might be TRBD1 (6 bases). This CDR3 has 14 amino acids. Germline CDR1 reads MNHEY; CDR2 reads SVGAGI. Trimming took off 5 bases at V and 5 bases at J, with 16 bases between the two ends.